This entry is about one T cell receptor (beta chain). Its antigen is currently not known. These data belong to a study of T cells expressing NK-cell markers (dated by TCRdb to about 2020). Broadly, across the study: Three sorted T-cell subsets (CD3+CD56+NKG2C+, CD3+CD56+NKG2C- and CD3+CD56-NKG2C+) from several donors had their TCR beta-chain repertoires profiled. Among the eight sequenced donors, seven were HCMV-seropositive and one was HCMV-seronegative. The eight sequenced donors were randomly selected healthy volunteers, three men and five women. Sequencing of the libraries produced 2 x 150 bp reads on Illumina HiSeq 2000/2500, MiSeq or NextSeq. Results and caveats for the whole study, not just this receptor: It remained unclear whether the expanded NKG2C-expressing T cell clones were specific for HCMV antigens. Those dominant clonotypes were again the most abundant among CD3+CD56-NKG2C+ cells in a handful of donors, at about 28.3-60.1%. For five or six donors, the dominant CD3+CD56+NKG2C+ clonotypes were among the top 10 CD8+ clonotypes and accounted for about 1.0-7.0% of CD8+ T cells.

As encoded in the germline V gene, CDR1 is ENHRY while CDR2 is SYGVKD. The CDR3 covers 11 residues, taking in both the cysteine and the phenylalanine. The protein alone is recorded here. HCMV-specific IgG was detected in serum with a commercial ELISA kit to determine HCMV serostatus. Peripheral blood mononuclear cells were isolated from blood by Ficoll density gradient centrifugation. The listed sequencing device is Illumina HiSeq 2000. The TCR beta cDNA libraries were made using 5'RACE template switching, a step that added both a universal primer site and unique molecular identifiers. Synthesis of cDNA was primed from the TCR beta constant segment and was followed by two consecutive PCR amplification steps. Per the original workflow: Reads were demultiplexed and grouped by UMI with MIGEC, and clonotypes were assembled and quantified with MiTCR. To remove erroneous sequences, TCR cDNA sequences were retained only when supported by two or more reads. The tcR package was used for downstream repertoire analysis, with clonotypes matched between fractions based on CDR3 nucleotide sequence plus V segment. VDJmatch was used to annotate antigen specificity against VDJdb, with one amino acid substitution allowed in CDR3. Once TCRdb had reprocessed the reads, it stored one entry per CDR3 protein sequence and supplied no DNA. TCRdb's processing, not the study's, gives the V and J calls here. The sample's own table lists 350,000 to 400,000 distinct CDR3 sequences. The ten most abundant clones make up about 10% of the sample.

The rearranged segments are TRBV10-3 and TRBJ2-3; TCRdb indicates TRBD2, and absent DNA this call remains unverified. The specimen was blood T cells: a sorted CD56 or NKG2C T cell subset, CD4+ or CD8+ T cells, or bulk PBMC T cells (not recorded which). This TCR was recovered from a woman between 50 and 59 years old in good health. Donor details come from another sample of the same person, matched by shared clones. The CDR3 region reads CAISEAAAQYF.